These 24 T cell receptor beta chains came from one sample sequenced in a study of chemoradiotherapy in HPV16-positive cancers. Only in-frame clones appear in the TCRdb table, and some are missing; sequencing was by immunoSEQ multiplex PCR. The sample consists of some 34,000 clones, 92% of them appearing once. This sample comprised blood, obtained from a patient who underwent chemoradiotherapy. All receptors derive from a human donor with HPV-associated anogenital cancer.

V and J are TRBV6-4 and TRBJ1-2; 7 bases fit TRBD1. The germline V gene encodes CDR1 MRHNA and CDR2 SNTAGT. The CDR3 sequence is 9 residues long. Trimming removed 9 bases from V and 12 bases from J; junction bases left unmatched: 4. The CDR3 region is CARTGYNTF. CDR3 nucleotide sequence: TGTGCCAGGACAGGGTATAACACCTTC.

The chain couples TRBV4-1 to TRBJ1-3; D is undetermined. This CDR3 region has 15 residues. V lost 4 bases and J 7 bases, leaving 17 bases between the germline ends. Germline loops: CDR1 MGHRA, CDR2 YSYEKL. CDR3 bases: TGCGCCAGCAGCCGCCTCACTGAATTAGGGAACACCATATATTTT. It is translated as CASSRLTELGNTIYF.

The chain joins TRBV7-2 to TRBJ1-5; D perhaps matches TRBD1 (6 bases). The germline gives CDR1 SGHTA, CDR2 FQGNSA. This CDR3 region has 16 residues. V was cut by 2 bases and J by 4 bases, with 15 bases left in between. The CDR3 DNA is TGTGCCAGCAGCTTATCCGGGGTGGGGGCTAATCAGCCCCAGCATTTT. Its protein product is CASSLSGVGANQPQHF.

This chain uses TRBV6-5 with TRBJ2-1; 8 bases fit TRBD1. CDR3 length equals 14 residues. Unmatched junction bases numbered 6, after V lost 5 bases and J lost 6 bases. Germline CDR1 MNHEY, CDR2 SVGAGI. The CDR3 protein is CASSAGQGFNEQFF. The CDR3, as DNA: TGTGCCAGCAGTGCCGGACAGGGCTTCAATGAGCAGTTCTTC.

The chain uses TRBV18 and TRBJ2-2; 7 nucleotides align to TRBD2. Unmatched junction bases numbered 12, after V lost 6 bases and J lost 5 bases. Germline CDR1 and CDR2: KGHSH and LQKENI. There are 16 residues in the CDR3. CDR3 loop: CASSRLGGSMTGELFF. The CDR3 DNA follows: TGTGCCAGCTCTCGACTCGGGGGGTCAATGACCGGGGAGCTGTTTTTT.

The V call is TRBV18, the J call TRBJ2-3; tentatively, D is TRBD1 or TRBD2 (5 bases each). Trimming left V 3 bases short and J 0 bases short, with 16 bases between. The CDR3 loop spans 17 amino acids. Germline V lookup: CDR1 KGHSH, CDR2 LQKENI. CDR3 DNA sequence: TGTGCCAGCTCACCCGAGGGGACGTTAAGTAGCACAGATACGCAGTATTTT. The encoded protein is CASSPEGTLSSTDTQYF.

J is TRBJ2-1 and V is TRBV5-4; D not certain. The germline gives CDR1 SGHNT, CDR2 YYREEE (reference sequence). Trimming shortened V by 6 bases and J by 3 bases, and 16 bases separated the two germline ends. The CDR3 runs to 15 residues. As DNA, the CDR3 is TGTGCCAGCACCTCTCCAACTGGGAACTACAATGAGCAGTTCTTC. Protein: CASTSPTGNYNEQFF. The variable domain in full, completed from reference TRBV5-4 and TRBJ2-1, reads ETGVTQSPTHLIKTRGQQVTLRCSSQSGHNTVSWYQQALGQGPQFIFQYYREEENGRGNFPPRFSGLQFPNYSSELNVNALELDDSALYLCASTSPTGNYNEQFFGPGTRLTVL.

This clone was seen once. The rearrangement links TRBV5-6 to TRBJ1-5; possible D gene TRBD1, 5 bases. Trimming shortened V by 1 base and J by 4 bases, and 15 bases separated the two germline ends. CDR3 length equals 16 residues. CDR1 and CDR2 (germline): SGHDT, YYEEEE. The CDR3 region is CASSLFRGARNQPQHF. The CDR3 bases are TGTGCCAGCAGCTTGTTTCGAGGGGCCCGGAATCAGCCCCAGCATTTT.

CDR3 in amino acids: CASSLLDRGSAEAFF. CDR3 nucleotide sequence: TGTGCCAGCAGCTTATTGGACAGGGGGTCGGCTGAAGCTTTCTTT. J is TRBJ1-1 and V is TRBV7-9, with 10 bases fitting TRBD1. The CDR3 spans 15 residues. J gave up 6 bases and V 2 bases, and 6 bases lay outside the gene matches. The germline gives CDR1 SEHNR, CDR2 FQNEAQ (reference sequence).

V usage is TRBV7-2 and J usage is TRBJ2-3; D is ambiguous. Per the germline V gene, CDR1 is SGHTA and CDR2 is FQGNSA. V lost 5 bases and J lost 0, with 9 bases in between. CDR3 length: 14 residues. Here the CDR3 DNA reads TGTGCCAGCAGCGATCGACGGAGCACAGATACGCAGTATTTT. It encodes CASSDRRSTDTQYF. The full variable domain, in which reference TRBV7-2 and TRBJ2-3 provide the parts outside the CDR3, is GAGVSQSPSNKVTEKGKDVELRCDPISGHTALYWYRQSLGQGLEFLIYFQGNSAPDKSGLPSDRFSAERTGGSVSTLTIQRTQQEDSAVYLCASSDRRSTDTQYFGPGTRLTVL.

CDR3 sequence: CASSQGQVLTEAFF. The CDR3 DNA is TGTGCCAGCAGCCAAGGACAGGTGTTGACTGAAGCTTTCTTT. This chain joins TRBV4-2 and TRBJ1-1, with D perhaps TRBD1 (6 bases). The CDR3 is 14 residues long. Germline CDR1 and CDR2: LGHNA and YNFKEQ. Trimming took 1 base from V and 5 from J, leaving 11 bases between them.

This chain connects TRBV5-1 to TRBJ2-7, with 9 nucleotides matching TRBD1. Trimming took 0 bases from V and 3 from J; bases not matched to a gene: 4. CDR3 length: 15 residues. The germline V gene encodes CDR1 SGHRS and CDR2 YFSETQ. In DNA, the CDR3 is TGCGCCAGCAGCTTGGGGGGACAGGGAAACTACGAGCAGTACTTC. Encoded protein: CASSLGGQGNYEQYF.

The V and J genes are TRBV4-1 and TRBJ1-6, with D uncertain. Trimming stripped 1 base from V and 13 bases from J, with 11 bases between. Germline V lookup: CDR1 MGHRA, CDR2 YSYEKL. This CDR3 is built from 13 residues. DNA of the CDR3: TGCGCCAGCAGCCAAGTTGACGTGAGTCCCCTCCACTTT. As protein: CASSQVDVSPLHF.

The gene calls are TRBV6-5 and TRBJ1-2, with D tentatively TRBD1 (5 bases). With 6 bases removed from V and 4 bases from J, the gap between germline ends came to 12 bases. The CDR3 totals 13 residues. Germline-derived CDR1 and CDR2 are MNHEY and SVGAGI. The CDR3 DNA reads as TGTGCCAGCAGCGGACATAACGTCTATGGCTACACCTTC. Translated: CASSGHNVYGYTF.

The CDR3 sequence is CASSTGAQRGNQPQHF. CDR3 nucleotide sequence: TGTGCCAGCAGTACAGGGGCCCAACGGGGCAATCAGCCCCAGCATTTT. The chain is built from TRBV6-6 and TRBJ1-5, with TRBD1 matching over 7 bases. The ends lost 5 bases at V and 2 bases at J; junction bases unmatched: 9. The CDR3 totals 16 residues. CDR1 is MNHNY and CDR2 is SVGAGI in the germline V gene (reference sequence).

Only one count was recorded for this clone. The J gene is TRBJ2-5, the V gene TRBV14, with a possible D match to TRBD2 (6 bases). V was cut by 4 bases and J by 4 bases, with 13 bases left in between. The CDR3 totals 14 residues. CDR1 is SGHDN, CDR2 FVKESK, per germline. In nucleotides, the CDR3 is TGTGCCAGCAGCCCAAGAGAGGGACTAGAGACCCAGTACTTC. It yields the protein CASSPREGLETQYF.

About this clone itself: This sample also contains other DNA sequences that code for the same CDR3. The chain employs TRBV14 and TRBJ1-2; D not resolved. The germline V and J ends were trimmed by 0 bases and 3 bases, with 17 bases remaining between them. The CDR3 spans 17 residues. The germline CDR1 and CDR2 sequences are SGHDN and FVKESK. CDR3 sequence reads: CASSQDVGSGVYYGYTF. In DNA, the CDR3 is TGTGCCAGCAGCCAAGACGTGGGCTCCGGGGTTTACTATGGCTACACCTTC.

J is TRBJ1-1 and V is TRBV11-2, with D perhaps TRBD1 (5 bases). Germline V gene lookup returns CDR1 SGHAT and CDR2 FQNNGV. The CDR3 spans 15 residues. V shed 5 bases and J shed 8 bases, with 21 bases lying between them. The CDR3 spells CASSHGRGAAEEAFF. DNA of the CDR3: TGTGCCAGCAGCCACGGCCGCGGGGCAGCGGAGGAAGCTTTCTTT. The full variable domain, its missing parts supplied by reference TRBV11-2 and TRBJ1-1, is EAGVAQSPRYKIIEKRQSVAFWCNPISGHATLYWYQQILGQGPKLLIQFQNNGVVDDSQLPKDRFSAERLKGVDSTLKIQPAKLEDSAVYLCASSHGRGAAEEAFFGQGTRLTVV.

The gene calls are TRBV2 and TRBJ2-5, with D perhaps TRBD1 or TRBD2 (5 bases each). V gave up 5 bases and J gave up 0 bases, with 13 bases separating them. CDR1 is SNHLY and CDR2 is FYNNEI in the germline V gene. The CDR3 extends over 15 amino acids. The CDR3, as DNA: TGTGCCAGCAGTTCGGGGCCTTTGTACCAAGAGACCCAGTACTTC. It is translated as CASSSGPLYQETQYF.

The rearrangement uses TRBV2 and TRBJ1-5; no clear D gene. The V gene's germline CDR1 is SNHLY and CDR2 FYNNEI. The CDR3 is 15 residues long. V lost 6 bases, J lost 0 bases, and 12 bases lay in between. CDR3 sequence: CASSAQSYSNQPQHF. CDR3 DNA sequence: TGTGCCAGCAGCGCACAGAGCTATAGCAATCAGCCCCAGCATTTT.

CDR3 protein: CASSRLGLQETQYF. Here the CDR3 DNA reads TGTGCCAGCAGCCGACTAGGCCTCCAAGAGACCCAGTACTTC. The chain combines TRBV7-2 with TRBJ2-5; D might be TRBD2 (6 bases). Trimming stripped 5 bases from V and 1 base from J, with 11 bases between. Germline assignment: CDR1 SGHTA and CDR2 FQGNSA. The CDR3 totals 14 residues.

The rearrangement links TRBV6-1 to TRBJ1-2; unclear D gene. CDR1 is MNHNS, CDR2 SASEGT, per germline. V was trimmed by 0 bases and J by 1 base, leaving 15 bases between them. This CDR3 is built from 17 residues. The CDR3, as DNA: TGTGCCAGCAGTGAAGCGAGCTCGGCAGACTTTAACTATGGCTACACCTTC. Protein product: CASSEASSADFNYGYTF.

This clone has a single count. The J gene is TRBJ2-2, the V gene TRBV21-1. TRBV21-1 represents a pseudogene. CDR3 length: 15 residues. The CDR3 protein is CASRGVFLNTGELFF. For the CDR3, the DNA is TGTGCCAGCAGGGGGGTTTTCCTCAACACCGGGGAGCTGTTTTTT.

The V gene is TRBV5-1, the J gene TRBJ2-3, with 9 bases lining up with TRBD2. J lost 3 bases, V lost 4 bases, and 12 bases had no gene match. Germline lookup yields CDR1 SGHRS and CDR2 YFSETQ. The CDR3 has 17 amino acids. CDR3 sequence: CASSIGASTSGTDTQYF. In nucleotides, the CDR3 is TGCGCCAGCAGCATTGGGGCCTCGACTAGCGGAACAGATACGCAGTATTTT.